These 16 T cell receptor beta chains share one sample of origin, sequenced in a study of control samples from healthy donors and cancer patients. Repertoires were generated with immunoSEQ multiplex PCR, while TCRdb's copy carries only in-frame clones and drops some. Of 45,000 to 60,000 clones detected, about 95% appear once; the ten largest clones hold almost 4%. The sample was blood. The origin of the receptors is a man between 25 and 39 years old in good health.

This rearrangement joins TRBV28 to TRBJ1-2; D not certain. The CDR3 totals 13 residues. The ends were cut back, 7 bases at V and 1 base at J, with 10 bases in the middle. Germline V gives CDR1 MDHEN, CDR2 SYDVKM. In DNA form, the CDR3 reads TGTGCCAGCACCCTCGGGGTTAACTATGGCTACACCTTC. This sequence encodes CASTLGVNYGYTF.

The genes are TRBV6-5 and TRBJ2-7, with 8 bases that match TRBD1. The V gene's germline CDR1 is MNHEY and CDR2 SVGAGI. This CDR3 has 12 residues. V trimming: 6 bases; J trimming: 4 bases; junction bases outside the gene matches: 2. As DNA, the CDR3 is TGTGCCAGCAGCAGGGACAGGTACGAGCAGTACTTC. It translates to CASSRDRYEQYF.

The chain uses TRBV7-2 and TRBJ1-2; no reliable D call. This CDR3 comprises 13 residues. The germline CDR1 and CDR2 sequences are SGHTA and FQGNSA. Between the trimmed V and J ends, which lost 8 bases and 3 bases, there was a span of 13 bases. DNA for the CDR3: TGTGCCAGCCGGGGAGGCGGTGACTATGGCTACACCTTC. Translating it yields CASRGGGDYGYTF.

This clone has a single count. The chain has TRBV7-3 and TRBJ1-1; no clear D gene. The germline V and J ends were trimmed by 5 bases and 4 bases, with 8 bases remaining between them. Per the germline V gene, CDR1 is SGHTA and CDR2 is FQGTGA. The CDR3 is 12 residues long. The CDR3 is CASSLAGTEAFF. The CDR3 DNA follows: TGTGCCAGCAGCCTCGCAGGCACTGAAGCTTTCTTT.

J is TRBJ1-6 and V is TRBV30, with 7 bases lining up with TRBD1. The germline V gene encodes CDR1 GTSNPN and CDR2 SVGIG (reference sequence). This CDR3 is built from 14 residues. After removal of 1 base from V and 7 bases from J, the junction contained 4 bases not matched to a gene. The CDR3: CAWSADRRNSPLHF. DNA of the CDR3: TGTGCCTGGAGTGCGGACAGGCGGAATTCACCCCTCCACTTT.

The chain carries TRBV4-1 and TRBJ2-7; 9 bases map to TRBD1. The ends lost 1 base at V and 7 bases at J; junction bases unmatched: 8. Germline CDR1 is MGHRA and CDR2 is YSYEKL. The CDR3 contains 15 residues. CDR3 sequence: CASSQGLGQGSEQYF. The CDR3 nucleotides are TGCGCCAGCAGCCAAGGGTTAGGACAGGGGAGTGAGCAGTACTTC.

This clone is medium-sized. The chain links TRBV19 to TRBJ1-1; D is possibly TRBD1 (6 bases). The germline V gene has CDR1 LNHDA and CDR2 SQIVND (reference sequence). V lost 3 bases and J 0 bases, leaving 14 bases between the germline ends. The CDR3 totals 16 residues. The CDR3 sequence: CASSINGGAMNTEAFF. The DNA for the CDR3 is TGTGCCAGTAGTATTAACGGGGGGGCGATGAACACTGAAGCTTTCTTT.

The chain links TRBV27 to TRBJ2-7; D is perhaps TRBD1 or TRBD2 (5 bases each). V gave up 2 bases and J gave up 9 bases, with 20 bases separating them. The CDR3 runs 15 residues. Germline CDR1 MNHEY, CDR2 SMNVEV (reference sequence). Here the CDR3 reads CASSLRSMGETRQYF. Here the CDR3 DNA reads TGTGCCAGCAGTTTACGGTCAATGGGGGAAACGAGGCAGTACTTC.

The genes are TRBV28 and TRBJ1-4; D unresolved. V lost 5 bases and J 5 bases, leaving 18 bases between the germline ends. The CDR3 covers 16 residues. CDR1 is MDHEN, CDR2 SYDVKM, per germline. CDR3 nucleotides: TGTGCCAGCAGTCCTTACAACCGGTGGTCGAATGAAAAACTGTTTTTT. Translated: CASSPYNRWSNEKLFF.

The chain combines TRBV9 with TRBJ2-1; D unresolved. Per the germline V gene, CDR1 is SGDLS and CDR2 is YYNGEE. There are 15 residues in the CDR3. With 4 bases removed from V and 0 bases from J, the gap between germline ends came to 11 bases. Here the CDR3 DNA reads TGTGCCAGCAGCCGCGCTCTGAGCTCCTACAATGAGCAGTTCTTC. Its protein product is CASSRALSSYNEQFF.

The gene calls are TRBV7-9 and TRBJ1-2; 8 bases agree with TRBD1. The CDR3 covers 15 residues. CDR1 and CDR2 (germline): SEHNR, FQNEAQ (reference sequence). The V gene end was trimmed by 5 bases and the J gene end by 3 bases; junction bases not matched to a gene: 8. The CDR3 reads CASSPISGGDYGYTF. The CDR3 DNA is TGTGCCAGCAGCCCCATCTCAGGGGGCGACTATGGCTACACCTTC.

The chain uses TRBV4-2 and TRBJ1-2; 9 nucleotides line up with TRBD1. The germline gives CDR1 LGHNA, CDR2 YNFKEQ. This CDR3 is 15 amino acids long. Unmatched junction bases numbered 6, after V lost 3 bases and J lost 4 bases. CDR3 in DNA: TGTGCCAGCAGCCACGGGACAGGGAAGATCTATGGCTACACCTTC. This translates into CASSHGTGKIYGYTF.

V is TRBV14 and J is TRBJ1-6; the D gene is possibly TRBD1 (5 bases). The CDR3 runs 14 residues. The V gene lost 4 bases and the J gene lost 7 bases, with 11 bases spanning the gap. Germline CDR1 SGHDN, CDR2 FVKESK. As DNA, the CDR3 is TGTGCCAGCAGCCCGGGGGTGCGGAATTCACCCCTCCACTTT. Protein sequence: CASSPGVRNSPLHF.

This clone was seen a few times. This chain connects TRBV10-3 to TRBJ2-3; D remains unclear. V was cut by 0 bases and J by 2 bases, with 6 bases left in between. The CDR3 has 14 amino acids. CDR1 is ENHRY and CDR2 is SYGVKD in the germline V gene. The CDR3 coding sequence is TGTGCCATCAGTGAGTCAGAGGTCACAGATACGCAGTATTTT. Translating gives CAISESEVTDTQYF.

The CDR3 region has the DNA TGTGCCAGCAGCTTCGGGTTGTCCGAGCAGTACTTC. Translating it yields CASSFGLSEQYF. This sequence joins TRBV5-5 and TRBJ2-7; D is uncertain. The CDR3 runs 12 residues. The V gene's germline CDR1 is SGHKS and CDR2 YYEKEE (reference sequence). V was clipped by 2 bases and J by 6 bases, with 9 bases between them.

The V call is TRBV5-1, the J call TRBJ1-1; no clear D. With 1 base removed from V and 1 base from J, the gap between germline ends came to 11 bases. This CDR3 is built from 15 residues. Looked up from germline, CDR1 is SGHRS and CDR2 is YFSETQ. CDR3 region: CASSLLGIENTEAFF. In nucleotides, the CDR3 is TGCGCCAGCAGCTTGTTAGGGATAGAGAACACTGAAGCTTTCTTT.